Below, 14 T cell receptor beta chains from the same sample are listed, as sequenced in a study of T cells after yellow fever vaccination. One entry per CDR3 protein results from TCRdb running MiXCR on the 5' RACE reads. The sample consists of some 320,000 distinct CDR3 sequences, about 4% of them appearing once. Specimen: PBMCs, collected 5 days after the yellow fever booster vaccination. The receptors were sampled from a man aged 18 to 29 who received the YFV17D yellow fever vaccine.

This clonotype was counted ten times or more. The rearrangement joins TRBV7-6 to TRBJ1-3; tentatively, D is TRBD1 (6 bases). Germline values: CDR1 SGHVS, CDR2 FNYEAQ. V was clipped by 2 bases and J by 3 bases, with 17 bases between them. The CDR3 is 17 residues long. The CDR3 nucleotides are TGTGCCAGCAGCTTAACCCCCTTGGGGGCAGGTGGAAACACCATATATTTT. It codes for CASSLTPLGAGGNTIYF.

The V and J genes are TRBV5-1 and TRBJ1-1; 10 bases match TRBD1. CDR1 is SGHRS and CDR2 is YFSETQ in the germline V gene. After removal of 0 bases from V and 3 bases from J, the junction contained 5 bases not matched to a gene. This CDR3 is 16 amino acids long. This CDR3 reads CASSLGDRGGYTEAFF. DNA for the CDR3: TGCGCCAGCAGCTTGGGGGACAGGGGAGGGTACACTGAAGCTTTCTTT.

The V and J genes are TRBV10-3 and TRBJ2-7; possible D gene TRBD1, 5 bases. CDR3 size: 13 residues. The V end was cut by 2 bases, the J end by 6 bases, with 11 bases between. The germline V gene encodes CDR1 ENHRY and CDR2 SYGVKD. As DNA, the CDR3 is TGTGCCATCAGTGAGAGGAAGGGGCTCGAGCAGTACGTC. Amino acids: CAISERKGLEQYV.

The rearrangement uses TRBV5-4 and TRBJ2-3; 11 positions match TRBD2. J lost 5 bases, V lost 5 bases, and 7 bases had no gene match. Per germline, CDR1 SGHNT and CDR2 YYREEE (reference sequence). The CDR3 spans 15 residues. Here the CDR3 DNA reads TGTGCCAGCAGGGTAGCGGGGGGGCCCGGAGATACGCAGTATTTT. It encodes CASRVAGGPGDTQYF.

This sequence joins TRBV12-3 or TRBV12-4 and TRBJ2-5, with TRBD1 matching over 8 bases. The CDR3 has 15 amino acids. Unmatched junction bases numbered 11, after V lost 4 bases and J lost 7 bases. In nucleotides, the CDR3 is TGTGCCAGCAGTTCCAGGGGGCGCGGTAGCGGGACCCAGTACTTC. This encodes CASSSRGRGSGTQYF.

The V gene is TRBV5-1, the J gene TRBJ2-3; D uncertain. Trimming removed 6 bases from V and 0 bases from J, with 11 bases in between. The germline CDR1 and CDR2 sequences are SGHRS and YFSETQ. CDR3 length: 14 amino acids. The CDR3 region is CASKAESSTDTQYF. The DNA of the CDR3 is TGCGCCAGCAAGGCGGAATCCAGCACAGATACGCAGTATTTT.

This clonotype showed up just a few times. The chain recombines TRBV7-3 with TRBJ1-6, with D uncertain. The CDR3 is 13 residues long. V lost 5 bases to trimming and J lost 10 bases, with 12 bases between them. Germline CDR1 and CDR2: SGHTA and FQGTGA. CDR3 amino acids: CASSPETGSPLHF. DNA for the CDR3: TGTGCCAGCAGCCCCGAGACCGGGTCACCCCTCCACTTT.

This clonotype was found a few times. The chain is built from TRBV7-2 and TRBJ2-7, with a weak D call TRBD1 (5 bases). The CDR3 runs 15 residues. The germline V and J ends were trimmed by 1 base and 4 bases, with 14 bases remaining between them. CDR1 is SGHTA and CDR2 is FQGNSA in the germline V gene. This CDR3 is CASSLEASGLYEQYF. The CDR3 DNA follows: TGTGCCAGCAGCTTAGAGGCGTCAGGGCTTTACGAGCAGTACTTC.

This clonotype was seen many times. The chain employs TRBV4-1 and TRBJ2-5, with D maybe TRBD2 (5 bases). V lost 1 base, J lost 2 bases, and 14 bases lay in between. Germline lookup yields CDR1 MGHRA and CDR2 YSYEKL. This CDR3 has 16 residues. The CDR3 DNA sequence: TGCGCCAGCAGCCAAGGAGAGGGAGAGGGACAAGAGACCCAGTACTTC. Amino acid sequence: CASSQGEGEGQETQYF.

The rearrangement joins TRBV4-3 to TRBJ1-3; TRBD1 is a possible D gene (6 bases). Germline V gene data show CDR1 as LGHNA and CDR2 as YSLEER. V lost 3 bases to trimming and J lost 1 base, with 10 bases between them. The CDR3 extends over 15 amino acids. The CDR3 sequence: CASSQTGTSGNTIYF. As DNA, the CDR3 is TGCGCCAGCAGCCAGACCGGGACATCTGGAAACACCATATATTTT.

V gene TRBV27 combines with J gene TRBJ2-5; TRBD1 agrees at 11 bases. The germline V gene has CDR1 MNHEY and CDR2 SMNVEV (reference sequence). The CDR3 consists of 15 residues. The V and J ends lost 5 bases and 5 bases, in that order; junction bases with no gene match: 7. The CDR3 coding sequence is TGTGCCAGCAGTCCGCAGGACAGGGGGCGCGAGACCCAGTACTTC. It translates to CASSPQDRGRETQYF.

This clonotype occurred a few times. V usage is TRBV19 and J usage is TRBJ1-1; D is perhaps TRBD1 (6 bases). The CDR3 spans 16 residues. The germline gives CDR1 LNHDA, CDR2 SQIVND (reference sequence). The ends were cut back, 4 bases at V and 4 bases at J, with 19 bases in the middle. CDR3 sequence: CASSTPLTGPGTEAFF. The CDR3 coding sequence is TGTGCCAGTAGTACCCCATTAACAGGGCCAGGCACTGAAGCTTTCTTT.

The rearrangement joins TRBV14 to TRBJ2-3; D gene unclear. CDR1 and CDR2 (germline): SGHDN, FVKESK. Trimming cost V 3 bases and J 5 bases, with 12 bases left between them. This CDR3 contains 14 residues. The CDR3 here is CASSQGRAGDTQYF. The CDR3 DNA is TGTGCCAGCAGCCAGGGTAGGGCAGGAGATACGCAGTATTTT.

This chain connects TRBV10-3 to TRBJ2-1, with 7 bases identical to TRBD2. Germline CDR1 and CDR2: ENHRY and SYGVKD. This CDR3 comprises 17 residues. Trimming removed 2 bases from V and 0 bases from J; junction bases left unmatched: 7. The CDR3 DNA is TGTGCCATCAGTGAGCCCCCCGGGGGGTCCTCCTACAATGAGCAGTTCTTC. Residues: CAISEPPGGSSYNEQFF.